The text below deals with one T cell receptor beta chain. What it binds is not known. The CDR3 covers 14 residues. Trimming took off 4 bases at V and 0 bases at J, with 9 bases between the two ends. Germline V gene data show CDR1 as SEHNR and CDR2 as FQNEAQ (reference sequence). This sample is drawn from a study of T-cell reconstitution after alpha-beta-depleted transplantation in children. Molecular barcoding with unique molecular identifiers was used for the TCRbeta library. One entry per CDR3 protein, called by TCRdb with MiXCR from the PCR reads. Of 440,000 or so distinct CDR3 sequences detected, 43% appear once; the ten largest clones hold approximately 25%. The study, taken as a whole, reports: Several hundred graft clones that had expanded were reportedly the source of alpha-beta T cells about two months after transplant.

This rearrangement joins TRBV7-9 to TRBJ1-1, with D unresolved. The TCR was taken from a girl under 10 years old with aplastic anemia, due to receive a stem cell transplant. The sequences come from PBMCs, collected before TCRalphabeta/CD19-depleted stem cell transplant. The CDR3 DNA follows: TGTGCCAGCAGCTCTTTTCCGCTGAACACTGAAGCTTTCTTT. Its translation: CASSSFPLNTEAFF.